This T cell receptor beta chain was documented in a study of T cells after yellow fever vaccination (dated by TCRdb to the late 2010s). Study-wide context: The SMART-Seq v4 Ultra Low Input RNA kit was used to prepare libraries from fractions with low cell numbers. To follow T-cell clones before and after both primary and booster YFV17D yellow fever vaccination, bulk TCR alpha and beta repertoires underwent longitudinal sequencing. Blood was collected at multiple timepoints before and after primary and secondary immunization, and bulk PBMC replicates and cell subsets were isolated. Two healthy male donors made up the cohort, one aged 18 to 30 years and the other aged 30 to 40 years.

The V and J ends are trimmed by 5 bases and 0 bases, leaving 14 bases between them. The germline V gene encodes CDR1 SEHNR and CDR2 FQNEAQ (reference sequence). Its CDR3 holds 16 amino acids, cysteine through phenylalanine. The sequence is cut down to CDR3 DNA, 48 bases in frame from base 1. Sequencing was carried out with an Illumina NovaSeq 6000. TCR cDNA was synthesized by 5'RACE template switching, which introduced a universal primer site and unique molecular identifiers. Priming for cDNA synthesis came from both the TCR alpha and TCR beta constant segments. Library amplification used two PCR steps, and the second PCR step added sample barcodes and sequencing adapters. Sequencing of the libraries was done on either Illumina HiSeq 2500 (2x100 bp) or NovaSeq (2x150 bp). The study's own analysis went as follows. MIGEC was used to demultiplex reads and collapse the reads into UMI consensus sequences, and MiXCR was used for V(D)J alignment. Clonotypes responding to the vaccine were identified with edgeR on replicate PBMC samples, with the criteria of FDR below 0.01 and a log2 fold change above 5 up to day 15. Bulk clonotypes were assigned CD4 or CD8 identity according to which sequenced CD4 or CD8 repertoire held them at higher abundance. TCRdb reworked the public reads: Q25 trimming with fastp, MiXCR clone assembly, productive beta chains retained. Each record represents a unique CDR3 protein, reported with the most common genes and DNA among its rows. What appears here as the V and J calls and clone size reflects TCRdb's work, not the paper's. The sample table records a few hundred thousand distinct CDR3 sequences; approximately 3.9% of these occur just once. The top ten clonotypes cover around 24% of the sample.

What the research found in general, with its limitations: Only a couple of donors were included in the study, so the extent to which the findings can be generalized is limited. A small fraction of clonotypes appeared in both the CD4 and CD8 compartments, likely as a result of convergent recombination. Compared with the primary T-cell response, the secondary T-cell response was faster but weaker, reaching its peak on day 5 rather than on day 15. After the booster, most of the clones that had expanded following primary vaccination were detected again (roughly 97% of CD4 and around nine tenths of CD8), which suggests that memory was broadly maintained. FACS-sorted repertoires could contain abundant contaminating clonotypes from the bulk population, so computational filtering was required.

According to the study, the label for this sample's treatment or condition signals: live attenuated yellow fever vaccine strain. At each blood-draw timepoint, two biological replicates of bulk PBMCs were obtained. A standard Ficoll-Paque protocol was used to isolate PBMCs from peripheral blood. TriZol was used to extract RNA from bulk PBMCs, CD4 and CD8 fractions, and dextramer-positive and dextramer-negative fractions. This clonotype was seen a few times. Its recognized antigen is unknown. Base qualities are missing; no much larger clone stands one base away. The sequence came from a man younger than 35 who received the YFV17D yellow fever vaccine. The chain is encoded by TRBV7-9 joined to TRBJ1-3; the best D guess is TRBD1, with 5 bases matching. The sequences come from PBMCs, collected on the day of the yellow fever booster vaccination. Here is the DNA: TGTGCCAGCAGCCCCCCCAACAGGAGCTCTGGAAACACCATATATTTT. Translated, it gives CASSPPNRSSGNTIYF. The reference TRBV7-9 and TRBJ1-3 proteins fill in what lies around the CDR3, so the full variable domain reads DTGVSQNPRHKITKRGQNVTFRCDPISEHNRLYWYRQTLGQGPEFLTYFQNEAQLEKSRLLSDRFSAERPKGSFSTLEIQRTEQGDSAMYLCASSPPNRSSGNTIYFGEGSWLTVV.